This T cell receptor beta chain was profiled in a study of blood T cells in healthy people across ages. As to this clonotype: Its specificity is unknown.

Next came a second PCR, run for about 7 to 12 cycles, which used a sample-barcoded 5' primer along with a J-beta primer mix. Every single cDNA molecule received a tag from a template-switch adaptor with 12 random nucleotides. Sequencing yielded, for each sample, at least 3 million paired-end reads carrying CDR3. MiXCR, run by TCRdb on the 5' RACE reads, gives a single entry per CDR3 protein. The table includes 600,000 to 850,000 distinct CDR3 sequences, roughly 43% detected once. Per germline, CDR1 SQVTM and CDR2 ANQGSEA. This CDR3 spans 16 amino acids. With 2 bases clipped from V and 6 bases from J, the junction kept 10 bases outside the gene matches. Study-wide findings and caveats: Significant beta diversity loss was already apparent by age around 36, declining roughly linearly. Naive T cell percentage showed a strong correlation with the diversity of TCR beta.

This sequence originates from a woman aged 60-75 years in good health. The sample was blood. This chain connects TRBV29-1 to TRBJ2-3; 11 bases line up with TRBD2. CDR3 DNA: TGCAGCGTTGAAAGGCAGGTAGCGGGGGGGCCTGATACGCAGTATTTT. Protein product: CSVERQVAGGPDTQYF.